This T cell receptor beta chain was sequenced in a study of blood T cell repertoires in COVID-19. Background on the study: COVID-19 samples from acute and convalescent phases originated in the United States, Italy and Spain. Sample material is recorded as cDNA or gDNA derived from T cells, B-cell-depleted T cells, or PBMCs.

In the original analysis: It was from reference gene primer amplification that nucleated cell counts were estimated. Sequencing was performed with immunoSEQ multiplex PCR; in TCRdb, only in-frame clones are kept and a portion is missing. V and J calls and clone size are as listed in that table; D and trimming were resolved from the DNA. Here the sample spans about 370,000 clones, around 89% being singletons. The sequenced sample was peripheral blood. This TCR derives from a man aged 18 to 29 with active or convalescent COVID-19.

The DNA for the CDR3 is TGTGCCAGCAGCTCACCGGGAAGGGACTATGGCTACACCTTC. Protein product: CASSSPGRDYGYTF. This rearrangement joins TRBV5-5 to TRBJ1-2; D is unresolved. This CDR3 has 14 residues. CDR1 is SGHKS, CDR2 YYEKEE, per germline (reference sequence). V was shortened by 3 bases and J by 3 bases, with 12 bases between the two germline ends.